This T cell receptor beta chain was recovered during a study of blood T cell repertoires in COVID-19. Study-level background: Collection of acute and convalescent COVID-19 samples took place in the United States, Italy and Spain. T cells, B-cell-depleted T cells, or PBMCs supplied cDNA or gDNA.

The germline CDR1 and CDR2 sequences are MGHRA and YSYEKL. V shed 2 bases, J shed 2 bases, and the junction held 6 bases outside the gene matches. CDR3 length: 17 amino acids. Living in 24 US areas, the participants were between roughly 18 and 89 years of age. Clones were sequenced by immunoSEQ multiplex PCR, and TCRdb holds only the in-frame ones, with some missing. Of 110,000 to 150,000 clones in the sample, 84% were seen once. Sequencing was carried out using PBMCs or T cells enriched from blood (not recorded which). The sequence was obtained from a young woman who had been exposed to COVID-19. V usage is TRBV4-1 and J usage is TRBJ2-7; 13 bases map to TRBD2. The CDR3 nucleotides read TGCGCCAGCAGCCAACGTCTTGGGACTAGCGGGGCCTACGAGCAGTACTTC. Encoded protein: CASSQRLGTSGAYEQYF.